This T cell receptor beta chain originates from a study of cytomegalovirus exposure and HLA in healthy donors. Study-wide results and limits: Researchers reported in a later analysis that common viral pathogens appeared linked to several top clusters. What was likely a sequencing artifact was a cluster of highly shared sequence variants.

Both 60 Vbeta primers and 13 Jbeta primers went into the PCR. Sequenced by immunoSEQ multiplex PCR; TCRdb stores in-frame clones only, minus some. The sample has 150,000 to 200,000 clones, 71% seen once. With regard to this clone: As yet, its antigen is unknown.

Germline values: CDR1 SEHNR, CDR2 FQNEAQ (reference sequence). The CDR3 has 15 residues. V lost 6 bases, J lost 1 base, and 6 bases stayed unmatched. The receptor comes from a girl aged 10 to 17 in good health and CMV-seronegative. V gene TRBV7-9 combines with J gene TRBJ1-5; 7 bases agree with TRBD1. Sequencing input: PBMCs. The CDR3 DNA reads as TGTGCCAGCAGTACTACGGACAGGAGCAATCAGCCCCAGCATTTT. Protein sequence: CASSTTDRSNQPQHF.